This T cell receptor beta chain was obtained from a study of T cells in Graves' hyperthyroidism and ophthalmopathy. The study's findings and limits: The blood repertoire included most of the expanded thyroid clonotypes above 0.001. A 13 V-J signature model discriminated ophthalmopathy versus stable hyperthyroidism.

Germline values: CDR1 LNHDA, CDR2 SQIVND (reference sequence). CDR3 length: 12 amino acids. The V and J ends lost 3 bases and 5 bases respectively, with 7 bases between them. Exclusion criteria comprised uncontrolled infection, other autoimmune disease, pregnancy or lactation. TCR beta CDR3 region amplification was performed from RNA transcripts. HTBI primers were used for first-round RT-PCR of the TCR CDR3. Each CDR3 protein gets one entry after TCRdb re-called the multiplex PCR reads with MiXCR. The sample consists of some 800,000 distinct CDR3 sequences, 38% of them appearing once. In its sample, this clonotype was seen many times. As yet, its antigen is unknown.

The chain couples TRBV19 to TRBJ1-1; no clear D. The receptor was derived from a man between 18 and 35 years old with Graves' hyperthyroidism. The sample taken for sequencing was blood. The CDR3 is CASSIERTEAFF. Here the CDR3 DNA reads TGTGCCAGTAGTATCGAGAGGACTGAAGCTTTCTTT.